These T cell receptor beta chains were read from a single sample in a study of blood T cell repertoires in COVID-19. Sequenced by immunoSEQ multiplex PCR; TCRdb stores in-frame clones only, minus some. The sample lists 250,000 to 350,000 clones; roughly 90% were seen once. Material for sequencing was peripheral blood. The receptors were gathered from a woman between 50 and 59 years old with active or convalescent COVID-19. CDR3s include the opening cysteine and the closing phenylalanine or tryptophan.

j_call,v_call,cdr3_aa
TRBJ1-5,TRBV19,CASSALMASNQPQHF
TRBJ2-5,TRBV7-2,CASRLGGGETQYF
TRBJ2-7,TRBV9,CASSPGLGSYEQYF
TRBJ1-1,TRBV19,CASSIGLMNTEAFF
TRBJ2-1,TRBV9,CASSVAALAGLVEQFF
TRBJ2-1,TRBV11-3,CASSLTVINEQFF
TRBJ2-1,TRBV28,CASSFLAGGPGEQFF
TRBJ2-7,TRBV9,CASSLGQGVYEQYF
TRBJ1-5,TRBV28,CASSSGQGARGNQPQHF
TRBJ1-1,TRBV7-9,CASSLRRAGDTEAFF
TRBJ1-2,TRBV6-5,CASIRSGTGYYGYTF
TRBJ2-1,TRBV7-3,CASSLLAGESYEQFF
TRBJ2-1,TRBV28,CASSKVGQGAVAEQFF
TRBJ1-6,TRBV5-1,CASSIGQGVNSPLHF
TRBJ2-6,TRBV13,CASSNPQGRFGSGANVLTF
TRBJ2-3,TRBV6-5,CASSLGVGPDTQYF
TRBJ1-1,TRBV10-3,CAISPVPDHEAFF
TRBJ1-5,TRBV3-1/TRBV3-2,CASSQEGNQPQHF
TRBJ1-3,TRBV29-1,CSVVRQGDAANTIYF
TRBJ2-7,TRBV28,CASSWGLAETYEQYF
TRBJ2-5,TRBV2,CASGPSGQETQYF
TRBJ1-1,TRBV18,CASSPSKRADWVNTEAFF
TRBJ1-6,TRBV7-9,CASSLDLGQLSPLHF
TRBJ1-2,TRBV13,CASSLESRGSNYGYTF
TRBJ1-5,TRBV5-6,CASTRWTGNSRGQPQHF
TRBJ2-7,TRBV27,CASGRPGSTYEQYF
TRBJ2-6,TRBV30,CAWSVQSGANVLTF
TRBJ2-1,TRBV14,CASAGGPNWNEQFF